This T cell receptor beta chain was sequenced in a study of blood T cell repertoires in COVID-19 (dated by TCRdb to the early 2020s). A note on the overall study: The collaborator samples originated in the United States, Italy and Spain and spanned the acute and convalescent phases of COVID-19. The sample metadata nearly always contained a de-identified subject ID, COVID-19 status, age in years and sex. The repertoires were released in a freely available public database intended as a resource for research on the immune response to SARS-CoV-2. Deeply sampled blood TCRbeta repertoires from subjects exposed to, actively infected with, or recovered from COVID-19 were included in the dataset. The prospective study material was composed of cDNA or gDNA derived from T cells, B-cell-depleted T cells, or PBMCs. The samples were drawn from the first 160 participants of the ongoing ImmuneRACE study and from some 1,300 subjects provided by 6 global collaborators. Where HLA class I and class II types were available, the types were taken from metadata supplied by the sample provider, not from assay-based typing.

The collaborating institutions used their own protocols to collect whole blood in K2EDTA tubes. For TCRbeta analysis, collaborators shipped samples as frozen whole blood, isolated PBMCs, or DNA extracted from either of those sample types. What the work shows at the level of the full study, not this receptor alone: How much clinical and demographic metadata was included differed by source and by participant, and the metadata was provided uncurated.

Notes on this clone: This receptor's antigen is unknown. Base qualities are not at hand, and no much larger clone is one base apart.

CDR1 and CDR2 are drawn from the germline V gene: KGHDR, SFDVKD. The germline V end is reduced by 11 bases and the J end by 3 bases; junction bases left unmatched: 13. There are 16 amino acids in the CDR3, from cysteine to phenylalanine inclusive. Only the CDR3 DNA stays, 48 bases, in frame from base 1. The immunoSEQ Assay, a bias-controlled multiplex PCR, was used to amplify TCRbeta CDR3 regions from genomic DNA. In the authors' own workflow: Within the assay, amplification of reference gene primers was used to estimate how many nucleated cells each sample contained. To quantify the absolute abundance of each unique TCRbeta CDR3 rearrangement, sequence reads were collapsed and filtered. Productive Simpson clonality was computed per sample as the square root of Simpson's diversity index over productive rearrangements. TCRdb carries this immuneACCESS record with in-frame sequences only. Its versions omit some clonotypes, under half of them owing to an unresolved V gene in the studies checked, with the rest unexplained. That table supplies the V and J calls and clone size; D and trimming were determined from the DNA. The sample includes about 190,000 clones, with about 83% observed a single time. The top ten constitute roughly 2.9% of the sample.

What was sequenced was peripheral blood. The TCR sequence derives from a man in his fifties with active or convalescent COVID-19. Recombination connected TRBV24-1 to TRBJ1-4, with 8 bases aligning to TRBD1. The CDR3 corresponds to CAIQGAPGSANEKLFF. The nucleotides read TGTGCCATCCAGGGGGCGCCCGGCTCGGCTAATGAAAAACTGTTTTTT.